Below are 9 T cell receptor beta chains sequenced from a single sample in a study of regulatory T cells in long-lasting Graves disease. Construction of TCR beta libraries relied on iRepertoire HTBI primers and on Arm-PCR targeting CDR3 regions. TCRdb fed the multiplex PCR reads into MiXCR, producing one record per CDR3 protein. The table has more than 400,000 distinct CDR3 sequences, less than 20% seen once. As for time point: newly diagnosed GD, antithyroid drugs for less than 3 months. RNA extracted from PBMCs served as the sequencing template. The same data also went into a second study, on T cells in Graves' hyperthyroidism and ophthalmopathy.

Specimen: peripheral blood mononuclear cells (PBMCs), collected at new diagnosis, from a patient treated with antithyroid drugs. These receptors were taken from a woman in her 30s with Graves disease.

This clonotype has ten or more counts. J is TRBJ1-5 and V is TRBV20-1; D is unclear. V was cut by 3 bases and J by 3 bases, with 12 bases left in between. This CDR3 contains 14 residues. CDR1 and CDR2 (germline): DFQATT, SNEGSKA (reference sequence). The CDR3 DNA follows: TGCAGTGCTAGGACATACCTTACCAATCAGCCCCAGCATTTT. This encodes CSARTYLTNQPQHF.

This clonotype showed up just a few times. CDR3 amino acids: CSARDNGDEQFF. The CDR3 region has the DNA TGCAGTGCTAGAGATAACGGCGATGAGCAGTTCTTC. The V gene is TRBV20-1, the J gene TRBJ2-1; no firm D call. Trimming removed 0 bases from V and 8 bases from J, with 8 bases in between. Germline values: CDR1 DFQATT, CDR2 SNEGSKA (reference sequence). The CDR3 length is 12 residues.

This clonotype has a count of ten or more. V usage is TRBV7-9 and J usage is TRBJ2-1; no clear D gene. V dropped 4 bases and J dropped 8 bases, with 6 bases sitting between them. The germline V gene has CDR1 SEHNR and CDR2 FQNEAQ (reference sequence). The CDR3 totals 11 residues. CDR3 sequence: CASSSQYEQFF. CDR3 DNA sequence: TGTGCCAGCAGCTCCCAGTATGAGCAGTTCTTC.

Only a few counts were recorded for this clonotype. The chain's CDR3 is CASSLWGQSYNSPLHF. CDR3 in DNA: TGTGCCAGCAGCTTATGGGGACAGAGCTATAATTCACCCCTCCACTTT. The chain uses TRBV5-6 and TRBJ1-6; 7 bases match TRBD1. Germline-derived CDR1 and CDR2 are SGHDT and YYEEEE. V lost 2 bases and J lost 3; bases outside the gene matches: 5. The CDR3 has 16 amino acids.

This clonotype has ten or more counts. Sequence at one end of the junction differs from germline and may be a read error. CDR3 in amino acids: CASSLGVDEQFF. The CDR3, as DNA: TGTGCCAGCAGCTTGGGCGTAGATGAGCAGTTCTTC. The genes are TRBV5-1 and TRBJ2-1; D gene uncertain. CDR3 length: 12 residues. The germline V gene has CDR1 SGHRS and CDR2 YFSETQ.

This clonotype was detected ten times or more. This chain connects TRBV4-1 to TRBJ1-5; weak D call: TRBD1 (6 bases). Germline CDR1 reads MGHRA; CDR2 reads YSYEKL. The CDR3 runs to 15 residues. V was pared by 6 bases and J by 2 bases, with 14 bases between. The CDR3 region has the DNA TGCGCCAGCAGTCCAGGGGCCGGGGGCAATCAGCCCCAGCATTTT. Its translation is CASSPGAGGNQPQHF.

The chain joins TRBV9 to TRBJ2-3, with D possibly TRBD2 on 6 matching bases. The CDR3 is made up of 16 amino acids. Germline V gene sequence: CDR1 SGDLS, CDR2 YYNGEE. The germline V and J ends were trimmed by 0 bases and 0 bases, with 11 bases remaining between them. The CDR3 is CASSVGSSGSTDTQYF. CDR3 nucleotide sequence: TGTGCCAGCAGCGTAGGTTCCAGCGGGAGCACAGATACGCAGTATTTT.

J is TRBJ2-1 and V is TRBV18; no clear D gene. This CDR3 comprises 13 residues. V lost 3 bases and J lost 5, with 8 bases in between. Germline CDR1 is KGHSH and CDR2 is LQKENI. The CDR3 sequence: CASSPRQNNEQFF. CDR3 nucleotide sequence: TGTGCCAGCTCACCGAGGCAGAACAATGAGCAGTTCTTC.

In its sample, this clonotype was seen many times. This chain links TRBV28 with TRBJ2-7; D tentatively fits TRBD1 or TRBD2 (5 bases each). Trimming left V 6 bases short and J 4 bases short, with 10 bases between. Germline CDR1 and CDR2: MDHEN and SYDVKM. This CDR3 is built from 12 residues. This chain's CDR3 is CASRTGQYEQYF. The CDR3 DNA reads TGTGCCAGCAGAACGGGGCAATACGAGCAGTACTTC. The full variable domain, with the rest looked up from reference TRBV28 and TRBJ2-7, is DVKVTQSSRYLVKRTGEKVFLECVQDMDHENMFWYRQDPGLGLRLIYFSYDVKMKEKGDIPEGYSVSREKKERFSLILESASTNQTSMYLCASRTGQYEQYFGPGTRLTVT.